These 20 T cell receptor beta chains came from one sample sequenced in a study of TIL therapy for anti-PD-1-resistant metastatic lung cancer. Sequencing used immunoSEQ v3. Only in-frame clones appear in the TCRdb table, and some are missing; sequencing was by immunoSEQ multiplex PCR. The table has approximately 97,000 clones, approximately 65% seen once. Time point noted: pre-treatment sample, taken before nivolumab and TIL therapy. Pleural nodules or supraclavicular lymph nodes made up most of the excised metastases sampled. This specimen was tumor tissue, taken at baseline. The receptors derive from a person aged 25-80 years with non-small cell lung cancer.

V and J are TRBV19 and TRBJ2-3, with 7 bases aligning to TRBD2. Germline loops: CDR1 LNHDA, CDR2 SQIVND (reference sequence). CDR3 size: 17 residues. The V and J ends lost 5 bases and 1 base, in that order; junction bases with no gene match: 12. CDR3 DNA sequence: TGTGCCAGTAGTTCGCGATTCATAGCGGGCCGCACAGATACGCAGTATTTT. Translated, it gives CASSSRFIAGRTDTQYF.

This chain connects TRBV23-1 to TRBJ2-5; perhaps TRBD1 as D (6 bases). TRBV23-1 is filed as an ORF, its function uncertain. V was shortened by 5 bases and J by 2 bases, with 18 bases between the two germline ends. The CDR3 loop spans 16 amino acids. The DNA of the CDR3 is TGCGCCAGCAGTGGGTCCTTGGACAGCCTTCAAGAGACCCAGTACTTC. Translation gives CASSGSLDSLQETQYF.

The chain uses TRBV7-2 and TRBJ2-7; the D is unclear. Trimming cost V 2 bases and J 2 bases, with 10 bases left between them. The CDR3 is 14 amino acids. CDR1 and CDR2 from the germline V gene are SGHTA and FQGNSA. Here the CDR3 DNA reads TGTGCCAGCAGCTTAAGACCGCCACCCTACGAGCAGTACTTC. Amino acids: CASSLRPPPYEQYF.

This sequence joins TRBV30 and TRBJ1-1; D unresolved. This CDR3 has 14 amino acids. V was pared by 0 bases and J by 4 bases, with 12 bases between. Germline loops: CDR1 GTSNPN, CDR2 SVGIG (reference sequence). CDR3 loop: CAWSVPGMSTEAFF. CDR3 in DNA: TGTGCCTGGAGTGTACCAGGAATGAGCACTGAAGCTTTCTTT.

The sample holds one count of this clone. The chain employs TRBV19 and TRBJ2-7; D not resolved. The CDR3 contains 13 residues. CDR1 is LNHDA, CDR2 SQIVND, per germline (reference sequence). The ends were cut back, 6 bases at V and 0 bases at J, with 9 bases in the middle. The CDR3 here is CASSWQSSYEQYF. The CDR3 DNA sequence: TGTGCCAGTAGCTGGCAGAGCTCCTACGAGCAGTACTTC.

V usage is TRBV12-3 or TRBV12-4 and J usage is TRBJ2-7; no clear D. Trimming took 3 bases from V and 3 from J, leaving 9 bases between them. This CDR3 spans 13 amino acids. The CDR3 sequence: CASSFTRFYEQYF. In DNA, the CDR3 is TGTGCCAGCAGTTTTACAAGGTTCTACGAGCAGTACTTC.

V and J are TRBV30 and TRBJ2-7; D gene uncertain. The ends were cut back, 2 bases at V and 2 bases at J, with 7 bases in the middle. The CDR3 runs 12 residues. In germline, CDR1 is GTSNPN, CDR2 SVGIG (reference sequence). Written as DNA, the CDR3 is TGTGCCTGGAGTTTTGACACCTACGAGCAGTACTTC. Amino acid sequence: CAWSFDTYEQYF.

The chain employs TRBV28 and TRBJ1-6; D not certain. The V gene's germline CDR1 is MDHEN and CDR2 SYDVKM. V lost 1 base and J lost 0, with 10 bases in between. The CDR3 contains 17 residues. The CDR3 is CASSLSRRSSYNSPLHF. CDR3 nucleotides: TGTGCCAGCAGTTTATCCCGACGAAGCTCCTATAATTCACCCCTCCACTTT.

In this sample, this clone turned up many times. The chain has TRBV6-6 and TRBJ2-1; 10 bases are shared with TRBD2. The germline gives CDR1 MNHNY, CDR2 SVGAGI (reference sequence). V lost 4 bases, J lost 6 bases, and 9 bases stayed unmatched. This CDR3 has 16 residues. CDR3 bases: TGTGCCAGCAGTTGGTGGACTAGCGGCCTCGTCAATGAGCAGTTCTTC. Protein sequence: CASSWWTSGLVNEQFF.

The rearrangement uses TRBV5-5 and TRBJ2-7; D is possibly TRBD1 or TRBD2 (5 bases each). V gave up 1 base and J gave up 2 bases, with 13 bases separating them. CDR1 and CDR2 (germline): SGHKS, YYEKEE (reference sequence). The CDR3 consists of 15 residues. This CDR3 is CASSLFGTETYEQYF. The CDR3 DNA sequence: TGTGCCAGCAGCTTGTTCGGGACGGAAACCTACGAGCAGTACTTC.

The V and J genes are TRBV19 and TRBJ1-2; 7 bases agree with TRBD1. Germline loops: CDR1 LNHDA, CDR2 SQIVND (reference sequence). The CDR3 is 15 amino acids. Trimming cost V 2 bases and J 3 bases; bases outside gene matches: 6. The CDR3 here is CASSILWQGDYGYTF. Here the CDR3 DNA reads TGTGCCAGTAGTATACTCTGGCAGGGGGACTATGGCTACACCTTC. The full variable domain, completed using reference TRBV19 and TRBJ1-2, is DGGITQSPKYLFRKEGQNVTLSCEQNLNHDAMYWYRQDPGQGLRLIYYSQIVNDFQKGDIAEGYSVSREKKESFPLTVTSAQKNPTAFYLCASSILWQGDYGYTFGSGTRLTVV.

The chain links TRBV6-4 to TRBJ2-2; 8 bases map to TRBD2. After removal of 7 bases from V and 3 bases from J, the junction contained 4 bases not matched to a gene. The CDR3 sequence is 14 residues long. Germline-derived CDR1 and CDR2 are MRHNA and SNTAGT. The CDR3 coding sequence is TGTGCCAGCAAGCGGGAGCTCTACACCGGGGAGCTGTTTTTT. This translates into CASKRELYTGELFF.

The rearrangement joins TRBV7-2 to TRBJ2-1, with 10 bases fitting TRBD2. CDR1 is SGHTA, CDR2 FQGNSA, per germline. V shed 5 bases and J 9 bases; nucleotides not matched to a gene: 13. CDR3 length equals 16 residues. The CDR3 is CASSTKASGGVGEQFF. Written as DNA, the CDR3 is TGTGCCAGCAGCACCAAAGCGAGCGGGGGGGTAGGTGAGCAGTTCTTC.

V usage is TRBV20-1 and J usage is TRBJ2-3; D gene uncertain. The germline V gene has CDR1 DFQATT and CDR2 SNEGSKA (reference sequence). The CDR3 extends over 14 amino acids. V was shortened by 3 bases and J by 6 bases, with 16 bases between the two germline ends. CDR3 nucleotide sequence: TGCAGTGCTAGTTTCGGTCCTGGGTCGGATACGCAGTATTTT. It is translated as CSASFGPGSDTQYF.

This clone was counted a few times. One end of the junction fails to match germline, which may point to a read error. The chain employs TRBV7-7 and TRBJ2-5; D is ambiguous. CDR1 SSHAT and CDR2 FNYEAQ come from the germline V gene (reference sequence). The length of the CDR3 is 15 residues. As DNA, the CDR3 is TGTGCTAGCAGCCTAAACCCCCAGTCCCAAGAGACCCAGTACTTC. Protein product: CASSLNPQSQETQYF.

The chain links TRBV5-1 to TRBJ2-3, with D tentatively TRBD1 (6 bases). CDR3 length: 18 amino acids. Deletions cut 4 bases from V and 2 bases from J, with 23 bases between. Germline V gives CDR1 SGHRS, CDR2 YFSETQ. This CDR3 is CASSLRLVTGTSTDTQYF. CDR3 nucleotides: TGCGCCAGCAGCCTACGGCTCGTAACAGGGACCTCCACAGATACGCAGTATTTT.

The rearrangement links TRBV19 to TRBJ2-7; D might be TRBD1 (5 bases). The CDR3 length is 15 residues. Trimming removed 1 base at V and 4 bases at J, with 14 bases between. CDR1 is LNHDA and CDR2 is SQIVND in the germline V gene (reference sequence). The CDR3 DNA reads TGTGCCAGTAGTATAGCGGCAGGGTATCGGTACGAGCAGTACTTC. As protein: CASSIAAGYRYEQYF.

V usage is TRBV7-9 and J usage is TRBJ1-6; the match to TRBD1 covers 7 bases. Trimming took 3 bases from V and 8 from J; bases not matched to a gene: 1. CDR1 SEHNR and CDR2 FQNEAQ come from the germline V gene (reference sequence). The length of the CDR3 is 13 residues. CDR3 DNA: TGTGCCAGCAGCTTCCAGGGGGATTCACCCCTCCACTTT. Amino acids: CASSFQGDSPLHF.

V gene TRBV6-5 combines with J gene TRBJ1-2, with unresolved D. The CDR3 length is 15 residues. Trimming pared 2 bases from V and 8 bases from J, leaving 18 bases between. Germline V gene data show CDR1 as MNHEY and CDR2 as SVGAGI. The CDR3 protein is CASSYRAGKVSGYTF. CDR3 in DNA: TGTGCCAGCAGTTACCGGGCCGGGAAAGTAAGCGGCTACACCTTC.

This rearrangement joins TRBV24-1 to TRBJ2-5; D call uncertain. The CDR3 runs to 12 residues. Germline CDR1 is KGHDR and CDR2 is SFDVKD. Trimming took 10 bases from V and 9 from J, leaving 17 bases between them. CDR3 residues: CATPRVTPAQYF. The CDR3 DNA reads TGTGCCACGCCGAGAGTAACACCGGCCCAGTACTTC.